The count of the clone carrying this T cell receptor (beta chain) is one. Its antigen is as yet unknown. Both 60 Vbeta primers and 13 Jbeta primers went into the PCR. Sequenced by immunoSEQ multiplex PCR; TCRdb stores in-frame clones only, minus some. In the table there are over 120,000 clones, approximately 80% of which are singletons. These data originate in a study of cytomegalovirus exposure and HLA in healthy donors. General study points: Altogether, 150 or so TCR beta chains were recorded as cytomegalovirus-associated. Association of a missense DCLRE1C variant with TCR beta V- and J-gene trimming was reported in a later analysis.

V lost 1 base to trimming and J lost 5 bases, with 6 bases between them. The V gene's germline CDR1 is SGHTA and CDR2 FQGNSA. The CDR3 covers 13 residues. The sample was PBMCs. This chain joins TRBV7-2 and TRBJ2-1, with unresolved D. This receptor was taken from a woman aged 55 to 70 in good health and CMV-seropositive. The CDR3 region has the DNA TGTGCCAGCAGCTTAGGGCTTAACAATGAGCAGTTCTTC. As protein: CASSLGLNNEQFF.